Below are 32 T cell receptor beta chains sequenced from a single sample in a study of blood T cell repertoires in COVID-19. Libraries were prepared by immunoSEQ multiplex PCR; TCRdb keeps only in-frame clonotypes and omits some of them. The sample holds a few hundred thousand clones, roughly 85% seen once. Sequencing was done on a sample of peripheral blood. All receptors derive from a woman in her late teens or twenties with acute or convalescent COVID-19.

The chain is built from TRBV7-9 and TRBJ1-1; D call uncertain. CDR3 length equals 13 residues. Germline CDR1 SEHNR, CDR2 FQNEAQ (reference sequence). V was pared by 6 bases and J by 2 bases, with 10 bases between. The CDR3 DNA sequence: TGTGCCAGCAGGGATGGAGGAAACACTGAAGCTTTCTTT. The encoded protein is CASRDGGNTEAFF.

The V gene is TRBV3-1 (or the pseudogene TRBV3-2), the J gene TRBJ1-2; D perhaps matches TRBD1 (6 bases). Trimming cost V 1 base and J 7 bases, with 13 bases left between them. The CDR3 totals 14 residues. CDR1 and CDR2 from the germline V gene are LGHDT and YNNKEL (reference sequence). In DNA, the CDR3 is TGTGCCAGCAGCCAAGTACGGGGGGCCGGTGGCTACACCTTC. This encodes CASSQVRGAGGYTF.

In its sample, this clone was seen once. This sequence joins TRBV29-1 and TRBJ2-1, with D possibly TRBD2 on 6 matching bases. The CDR3 covers 14 residues. The germline CDR1 and CDR2 sequences are SQVTM and ANQGSEA. With 4 bases removed from V and 5 bases from J, the gap between germline ends came to 15 bases. This CDR3 is CSVGDSGVDNEQFF. The CDR3 DNA is TGCAGCGTTGGTGATAGCGGCGTAGACAATGAGCAGTTCTTC.

This sequence joins TRBV10-3 and TRBJ1-2; tentatively, D is TRBD1 (6 bases). Trimming left V 6 bases short and J 0 bases short, with 26 bases between. Germline V lookup: CDR1 ENHRY, CDR2 SYGVKD. The CDR3 contains 19 residues. The CDR3 DNA reads as TGTGCCATCAGCTCCACCCCGGAATTAACCGGGACAACTAACTATGGCTACACCTTC. It specifies CAISSTPELTGTTNYGYTF.

The chain recombines TRBV5-4 with TRBJ2-3, with 10 bases that match TRBD2. In germline, CDR1 is SGHNT, CDR2 YYREEE (reference sequence). V lost 0 bases and J lost 1; bases outside the gene matches: 11. The CDR3 totals 19 residues. The CDR3 reads CASSLGGASGRGGTDTQYF. The CDR3 bases are TGTGCCAGCAGCTTGGGCGGGGCTAGCGGGAGAGGGGGCACAGATACGCAGTATTTT.

The chain couples TRBV15 to TRBJ1-3, with D unclear. Trimming removed 3 bases from V and 0 bases from J, with 9 bases in between. This CDR3 is built from 15 residues. The germline V gene has CDR1 LNHNV and CDR2 YYDKDF (reference sequence). CDR3 DNA: TGTGCCACCAGCAGGCCCGTAGACTCTGGAAACACCATATATTTT. This sequence encodes CATSRPVDSGNTIYF.

The rearrangement uses TRBV18 and TRBJ2-3; D call uncertain. There are 12 residues in the CDR3. Trimming took off 2 bases at V and 6 bases at J, with 6 bases between the two ends. Germline assignment: CDR1 KGHSH and CDR2 LQKENI. The CDR3 DNA follows: TGTGCCAGCTCACCAGTGAGGGATACGCAGTATTTT. Amino acid sequence: CASSPVRDTQYF.

The J gene is TRBJ1-1, the V gene TRBV5-1; 10 bases fit TRBD1. The ends lost 7 bases at V and 2 bases at J; junction bases unmatched: 5. The CDR3 covers 14 residues. The V gene's germline CDR1 is SGHRS and CDR2 YFSETQ. CDR3 nucleotides: TGCGCCAGCGGACAGGGGGGCTTTAACACTGAAGCTTTCTTT. Its protein is CASGQGGFNTEAFF. The variable domain in full, with the rest retrieved from reference TRBV5-1 and TRBJ1-1, is KAGVTQTPRYLIKTRGQQVTLSCSPISGHRSVSWYQQTPGQGLQFLFEYFSETQRNKGNFPGRFSGRQFSNSRSEMNVSTLELGDSALYLCASGQGGFNTEAFFGQGTRLTVV.

This clone was picked up a small number of times. This sequence joins TRBV7-6 and TRBJ2-2, with 7 bases lining up with TRBD2. After removal of 3 bases from V and 2 bases from J, the junction contained 15 bases not matched to a gene. CDR3 length equals 19 residues. Per the germline V gene, CDR1 is SGHVS and CDR2 is FNYEAQ. Written as DNA, the CDR3 is TGTGCCAGCAGCTTTGGAAAAGCGAGGCTAGCGGATAACACCGGGGAGCTGTTTTTT. Amino acids: CASSFGKARLADNTGELFF.

This chain connects TRBV7-9 to TRBJ2-5, with TRBD2 matching 7 bases. Germline CDR1 SEHNR, CDR2 FQNEAQ (reference sequence). With 5 bases clipped from V and 1 base from J, the junction kept 16 bases outside the gene matches. The CDR3 totals 18 residues. CDR3 region: CASSPLTVSSGLQETQYF. The CDR3 DNA sequence: TGTGCCAGCAGCCCACTAACGGTTTCTAGCGGACTCCAAGAGACCCAGTACTTC.

The chain recombines TRBV7-2 with TRBJ2-7; 8 nucleotides match TRBD2. Germline V gene data show CDR1 as SGHTA and CDR2 as FQGNSA. V was pared by 1 base and J by 3 bases, with 2 bases of the junction left unmatched. This CDR3 has 14 amino acids. The DNA of the CDR3 is TGTGCCAGCAGCTTAGAGCGGGAGAGCTACGAGCAGTACTTC. As protein: CASSLERESYEQYF.

The chain combines TRBV3-1 (or the pseudogene TRBV3-2) with TRBJ1-5; D remains ambiguous. The CDR3 length is 18 residues. Deletions cut 1 base from V and 4 bases from J, with 20 bases between. Germline values: CDR1 LGHDT, CDR2 YNNKEL (reference sequence). DNA for the CDR3: TGTGCCAGCAGCCAAGGGGCGACAACTAGTCGGGGTAATCAGCCCCAGCATTTT. As protein: CASSQGATTSRGNQPQHF.

The rearrangement uses TRBV19 and TRBJ2-3; a weak D match, TRBD2 (6 bases). Trimming left V 3 bases short and J 5 bases short, with 12 bases between. The CDR3 is 14 amino acids. Germline V gives CDR1 LNHDA, CDR2 SQIVND (reference sequence). The CDR3 reads CASSIGQGGDTQYF. CDR3 sequence (DNA): TGTGCCAGTAGTATTGGGCAGGGAGGAGATACGCAGTATTTT.

This clone occurred a few times. The rearrangement joins TRBV5-5 to TRBJ1-1, with a possible D match to TRBD1 (5 bases). This CDR3 contains 14 residues. The V and J ends lost 4 bases and 1 base respectively, with 11 bases between them. Germline V gene data show CDR1 as SGHKS and CDR2 as YYEKEE (reference sequence). The DNA for the CDR3 is TGTGCCAGCAGCATCGGGGGGAAGAACACTGAAGCTTTCTTT. Residues: CASSIGGKNTEAFF.

This chain joins TRBV19 and TRBJ2-7; TRBD1 matches at 7 bases. In germline, CDR1 is LNHDA, CDR2 SQIVND (reference sequence). After removal of 3 bases from V and 4 bases from J, the junction contained 12 bases not matched to a gene. This CDR3 is built from 16 residues. Here the CDR3 DNA reads TGTGCCAGTAGTATCGGGTATGGGACAGCAGCTTACGAGCAGTACTTC. It encodes CASSIGYGTAAYEQYF.

This sequence joins TRBV18 and TRBJ2-5; weak D call: TRBD2 (5 bases). With 1 base removed from V and 4 bases from J, the gap between germline ends came to 10 bases. This CDR3 is built from 14 residues. CDR1 KGHSH and CDR2 LQKENI come from the germline V gene. The CDR3 region has the DNA TGTGCCAGCTCACCACGGGAGTTGGGAGAGACCCAGTACTTC. Translated: CASSPRELGETQYF. Full variable domain (outside the CDR3, taken from reference TRBV18 and TRBJ2-5): NAGVMQNPRHLVRRRGQEARLRCSPMKGHSHVYWYRQLPEEGLKFMVYLQKENIIDESGMPKERFSAEFPKEGPSILRIQQVVRGDSAAYFCASSPRELGETQYFGPGTRLLVL.

This CDR3 is CASSQSDRGRIAQPQHF. The DNA of the CDR3 is TGCGCCAGCAGCCAATCTGACAGGGGGCGAATTGCTCAGCCCCAGCATTTT. The rearrangement joins TRBV4-3 to TRBJ1-5; 10 bases align to TRBD1. The trim removed 2 bases at V and 6 bases at J, leaving 10 bases unmatched. This CDR3 contains 17 residues. CDR1 and CDR2 (germline): LGHNA, YSLEER.

Here the CDR3 DNA reads TGTGCCAGCAGCTGGACAGGGTCCGACTCTGGAAACACCATATATTTT. Protein: CASSWTGSDSGNTIYF. The V and J genes are TRBV7-2 and TRBJ1-3; the match to TRBD1 covers 8 bases. Per germline, CDR1 SGHTA and CDR2 FQGNSA. The CDR3 covers 16 residues. V trimming: 4 bases; J trimming: 0 bases; junction bases outside the gene matches: 5.

The rearrangement links TRBV10-1 to TRBJ1-2; a possible D gene is TRBD1 (6 bases). Germline loops: CDR1 WNHNN, CDR2 SYGVQD (reference sequence). V was shortened by 2 bases and J by 4 bases, with 17 bases between the two germline ends. There are 16 residues in the CDR3. The CDR3 DNA sequence: TGCGCCAGCAGTGAGGAAAACAGGGTTTTCCCCTATGGCTACACCTTC. Its protein is CASSEENRVFPYGYTF.

The CDR3 spells CASSLGWGQGADEQFF. The DNA for the CDR3 is TGTGCCAGCAGCTTAGGATGGGGACAGGGGGCCGATGAGCAGTTCTTC. The chain links TRBV7-2 to TRBJ2-1; 12 nucleotides line up with TRBD1. Germline V gene lookup returns CDR1 SGHTA and CDR2 FQGNSA. The CDR3 totals 16 residues. The J segment lost 8 bases and the V segment lost 1 base, leaving 6 bases of the junction unmatched. The whole variable domain, remainder taken from reference TRBV7-2 and TRBJ2-1, is GAGVSQSPSNKVTEKGKDVELRCDPISGHTALYWYRQSLGQGLEFLIYFQGNSAPDKSGLPSDRFSAERTGGSVSTLTIQRTQQEDSAVYLCASSLGWGQGADEQFFGPGTRLTVL.

V is TRBV6-5 and J is TRBJ1-5; no reliable D call. V shed 7 bases and J shed 0 bases, with 10 bases lying between them. CDR3 length: 14 residues. Per the germline V gene, CDR1 is MNHEY and CDR2 is SVGAGI. The CDR3 region is CASIGGISNQPQHF. CDR3 in DNA: TGTGCCAGCATCGGAGGGATTAGCAATCAGCCCCAGCATTTT.

V gene TRBV14 combines with J gene TRBJ1-1; D unclear. CDR3 length: 14 amino acids. Between the trimmed V and J ends, which lost 4 bases and 0 bases, there was a span of 9 bases. In germline, CDR1 is SGHDN, CDR2 FVKESK. This chain's CDR3 is CASSPAGMNTEAFF. DNA of the CDR3: TGTGCCAGCAGCCCAGCCGGGATGAACACTGAAGCTTTCTTT.

CDR3 nucleotides: TGTGCCAGTAGTATAACCGGGGTTCAGAGCCATGGCTACACCTTC. It is translated as CASSITGVQSHGYTF. This chain links TRBV19 with TRBJ1-2, with no clear D. This CDR3 is 15 amino acids long. CDR1 and CDR2 (germline): LNHDA, SQIVND (reference sequence). The V gene lost 2 bases and the J gene lost 6 bases, with 16 bases spanning the gap.

V gene TRBV7-8 combines with J gene TRBJ2-1; D is perhaps TRBD2 (6 bases). This CDR3 contains 15 residues. The germline gives CDR1 SGHVS, CDR2 FQNEAQ. Trimming removed 4 bases from V and 9 bases from J, with 19 bases in between. The CDR3 region has the DNA TGTGCCAGCAGCTCCTTCGGGATTGGGACTCGTGAGCAGTTCTTC. Translated, it gives CASSSFGIGTREQFF.

The chain carries TRBV12-5 and TRBJ2-1; 8 bases align to TRBD2. The CDR3 runs 15 residues. Per germline, CDR1 LGHNT and CDR2 FRNRAP. V shed 6 bases and J 8 bases; nucleotides not matched to a gene: 12. The CDR3 protein is CASGPPGGPRDEQFF. The CDR3 region has the DNA TGTGCTAGTGGCCCCCCGGGAGGGCCTCGGGATGAGCAGTTCTTC.

The chain employs TRBV2 and TRBJ1-6; D unresolved. This CDR3 has 17 residues. Between the trimmed V and J ends, which lost 3 bases and 0 bases, there was a span of 12 bases. Germline lookup yields CDR1 SNHLY and CDR2 FYNNEI. The CDR3 sequence is CASSEKIVSSYNSPLHF. The CDR3 DNA follows: TGTGCCAGCAGTGAGAAGATAGTGAGCTCCTATAATTCACCCCTCCACTTT.

This chain uses TRBV5-6 with TRBJ2-4; TRBD2 is a possible D gene (5 bases). V was cut by 4 bases and J by 8 bases, with 13 bases left in between. Germline V lookup: CDR1 SGHDT, CDR2 YYEEEE. The CDR3 totals 13 residues. The CDR3, as DNA: TGTGCCAGCAGCCCCCGGGGTTGGGACATTCAGTACTTC. Residues: CASSPRGWDIQYF. The full variable domain, its missing parts supplied by reference TRBV5-6 and TRBJ2-4, is DAGVTQSPTHLIKTRGQQVTLRCSPKSGHDTVSWYQQALGQGPQFIFQYYEEEERQRGNFPDRFSGHQFPNYSSELNVNALLLGDSALYLCASSPRGWDIQYFGAGTRLSVL.

A remark on this clone: Other DNA variants within this sample encode the same CDR3. V and J are TRBV12-3 or TRBV12-4 and TRBJ2-7, with D perhaps TRBD2 (5 bases). CDR3 size: 12 residues. V was trimmed by 3 bases and J by 6 bases, leaving 9 bases between them. CDR3: CASSFGSSEQYF. The CDR3 DNA sequence: TGTGCCAGCAGTTTTGGGAGTTCCGAGCAGTACTTC.

This sequence joins TRBV6-5 and TRBJ1-2, with a weak D call TRBD1 (5 bases). Germline V gene data show CDR1 as MNHEY and CDR2 as SVGAGI. Trimming removed 0 bases from V and 4 bases from J, with 12 bases in between. The CDR3 totals 15 residues. CDR3 sequence: CASSYSAGHRYGYTF. The DNA for the CDR3 is TGTGCCAGCAGTTACTCGGCCGGACACCGCTATGGCTACACCTTC.

This chain joins TRBV30 and TRBJ2-2; D perhaps matches TRBD2 (5 bases). The germline V gene has CDR1 GTSNPN and CDR2 SVGIG (reference sequence). The CDR3 totals 13 residues. V shed 0 bases and J shed 6 bases, with 8 bases lying between them. The CDR3 DNA sequence: TGTGCCTGGAGTGTACGGGAATCCGGGGAGCTGTTTTTT. It translates to CAWSVRESGELFF.

This sequence joins TRBV11-3 and TRBJ2-1; 11 nucleotides line up with TRBD2. The CDR3 totals 17 residues. In germline, CDR1 is SGHNT, CDR2 YENEEA. Unmatched junction bases numbered 13, after V lost 4 bases and J lost 8 bases. The CDR3 region has the DNA TGTGCCAGCAGCTCCCTTGGGGCTAGCGGGAGGTGGGATGAGCAGTTCTTC. It encodes CASSSLGASGRWDEQFF.

The chain links TRBV28 to TRBJ1-5; D might be TRBD1 (5 bases). Germline lookup yields CDR1 MDHEN and CDR2 SYDVKM. There are 15 residues in the CDR3. The V gene lost 7 bases and the J gene lost 1 base, with 14 bases spanning the gap. The CDR3, as DNA: TGTGCCAGCAAACCGGGACTAGGGAGCAATCAGCCCCAGCATTTT. Its translation: CASKPGLGSNQPQHF.